The 13 T cell receptor beta chains listed next were all sequenced from one sample in a study of blood T cell repertoires in COVID-19. TCRdb's copy holds only in-frame clones and misses some; the assay was immunoSEQ multiplex PCR. This table holds 200,000 to 250,000 clones, more than 70% found once. Sequenced: peripheral blood. The receptors originated from a woman over 75 with acute or convalescent COVID-19.

The V call is TRBV7-9, the J call TRBJ1-2, with D perhaps matching TRBD1 (5 bases). The CDR3 totals 14 residues. Per germline, CDR1 SEHNR and CDR2 FQNEAQ (reference sequence). V lost 0 bases, J lost 10 bases, and 15 bases lay in between. CDR3: CASSLAREEIDYTF. CDR3 DNA: TGTGCCAGCAGCTTAGCCAGGGAAGAGATCGACTACACCTTC.

This rearrangement joins TRBV6-5 to TRBJ1-2; D is perhaps TRBD1 (6 bases). Germline V gene sequence: CDR1 MNHEY, CDR2 SVGAGI. With 2 bases removed from V and 0 bases from J, the gap between germline ends came to 10 bases. The CDR3 extends over 15 amino acids. CDR3 in amino acids: CASSYVRGANYGYTF. The CDR3 DNA sequence: TGTGCCAGCAGTTACGTCAGGGGAGCTAACTATGGCTACACCTTC.

This chain connects TRBV6-5 to TRBJ1-1, with 8 bases lining up with TRBD1. Trimming removed 7 bases from V and 6 bases from J; junction bases left unmatched: 7. The CDR3 contains 13 residues. The germline gives CDR1 MNHEY, CDR2 SVGAGI. The DNA for the CDR3 is TGTGCCAGCACCCTCGGACAGGGCTCTGAAGCTTTCTTT. Encoded protein: CASTLGQGSEAFF.

This clone has only one observation. The chain combines TRBV10-3 with TRBJ1-5; no definite D call. The CDR3 totals 15 residues. V dropped 0 bases and J dropped 4 bases, with 10 bases sitting between them. The V gene's germline CDR1 is ENHRY and CDR2 SYGVKD. Here the CDR3 DNA reads TGTGCCATCAGTGAGTCGGGTAGCCAGAATCAGCCCCAGCATTTT. Translated: CAISESGSQNQPQHF.

J is TRBJ1-1 and V is TRBV19; no definite D call. This CDR3 is 13 amino acids long. Germline lookup yields CDR1 LNHDA and CDR2 SQIVND (reference sequence). V was trimmed by 5 bases and J by 6 bases, leaving 13 bases between them. The CDR3 DNA follows: TGTGCCAGTAGTTTCAGGACCGGGGCTGAAGCTTTCTTT. Its translation: CASSFRTGAEAFF.

The V and J genes are TRBV6-5 and TRBJ2-7; 7 positions match TRBD2. The CDR3 consists of 14 residues. The germline V gene encodes CDR1 MNHEY and CDR2 SVGAGI. The V segment lost 2 bases and the J segment 2 bases; nucleotides outside the gene matches: 3. CDR3 protein: CASSYRREAYEQYF. CDR3 DNA: TGTGCCAGCAGTTACCGCCGGGAGGCCTACGAGCAGTACTTC.

DNA of the CDR3: TGTGCCAGCAGCTTGGACAGGTTGGGCGAGCAGTACTTC. Its translation is CASSLDRLGEQYF. The rearrangement links TRBV7-3 to TRBJ2-7, with 7 bases aligning to TRBD1. Germline-derived CDR1 and CDR2 are SGHTA and FQGTGA. This CDR3 has 13 amino acids. Trimming at V came to 3 bases and at J to 6 bases, leaving 5 bases not matched to a gene.

This clone was seen once. This chain uses TRBV21-1 with TRBJ2-7; the table's D gene call, TRBD2, was not cross checked with the DNA. TRBV21-1 is annotated as a pseudogene. CDR3 length equals 16 residues. The CDR3 coding sequence is TGTGCCAGCAGCAACCGACGAAGAGGCCTCCACTACGAGCAGTACTTC. Translated, it gives CASSNRRRGLHYEQYF.

The rearrangement uses TRBV24-1 and TRBJ2-3, with 10 bases identical to TRBD1. Germline CDR1 and CDR2: KGHDR and SFDVKD. Unmatched junction bases numbered 1, after V lost 7 bases and J lost 1 base. The CDR3 covers 14 residues. The CDR3 nucleotides read TGTGCCACCAGCGGGACAGGGGGCACAGATACGCAGTATTTT. This gives the protein CATSGTGGTDTQYF.

The chain is built from TRBV4-3 and TRBJ1-3; no definite D call. Between the trimmed V and J ends, which lost 4 bases and 0 bases, there was a span of 10 bases. Germline-derived CDR1 and CDR2 are LGHNA and YSLEER. The CDR3 has 15 amino acids. The CDR3 reads CASSPRLISGNTIYF. CDR3 DNA: TGCGCCAGCAGCCCCAGACTGATCTCTGGAAACACCATATATTTT.

V and J are TRBV24-1 and TRBJ2-1; TRBD1 aligns across 9 bases. V shed 6 bases and J 4 bases; nucleotides not matched to a gene: 6. The CDR3 loop spans 15 amino acids. Per the germline V gene, CDR1 is KGHDR and CDR2 is SFDVKD. The DNA of the CDR3 is TGTGCCACCAGTTTCTCCGACAGGGGGTACAATGAGCAGTTCTTC. It encodes CATSFSDRGYNEQFF.

The V call is TRBV9, the J call TRBJ1-6; the D gene is possibly TRBD1 (5 bases). Between the trimmed V and J ends, which lost 0 bases and 6 bases, there was a span of 10 bases. Per germline, CDR1 SGDLS and CDR2 YYNGEE. The CDR3 has 15 amino acids. The CDR3 coding sequence is TGTGCCAGCAGCGTAGTAGGGGCAGGTAATTCACCCCTCCACTTT. It translates to CASSVVGAGNSPLHF.

The chain is built from TRBV5-4 and TRBJ1-3; no firm D call. V was cut by 4 bases and J by 0 bases, with 11 bases left in between. Germline V CDR1 and CDR2: SGHNT, YYREEE (reference sequence). The length of the CDR3 is 15 residues. The CDR3 bases are TGTGCCAGCAGCCCGGACTTTACCTCTGGAAACACCATATATTTT. Its translation is CASSPDFTSGNTIYF. Full variable domain (missing parts from reference TRBV5-4 and TRBJ1-3): ETGVTQSPTHLIKTRGQQVTLRCSSQSGHNTVSWYQQALGQGPQFIFQYYREEENGRGNFPPRFSGLQFPNYSSELNVNALELDDSALYLCASSPDFTSGNTIYFGEGSWLTVV.